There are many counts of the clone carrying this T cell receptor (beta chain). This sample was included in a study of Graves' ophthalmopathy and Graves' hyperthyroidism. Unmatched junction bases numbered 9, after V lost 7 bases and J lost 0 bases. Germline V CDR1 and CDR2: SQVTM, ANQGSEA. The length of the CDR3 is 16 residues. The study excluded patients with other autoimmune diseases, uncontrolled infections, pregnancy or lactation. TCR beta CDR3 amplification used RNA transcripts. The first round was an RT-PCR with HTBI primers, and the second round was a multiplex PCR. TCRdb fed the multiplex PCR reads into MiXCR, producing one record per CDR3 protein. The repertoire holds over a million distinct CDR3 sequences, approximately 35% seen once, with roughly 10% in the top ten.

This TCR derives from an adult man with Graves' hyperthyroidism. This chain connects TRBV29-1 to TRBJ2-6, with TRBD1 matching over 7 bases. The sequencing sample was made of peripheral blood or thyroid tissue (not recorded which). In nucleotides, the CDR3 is TGCAGCGGAGACAGGGCCGGAGTCTCTGGGGCCAACGTCCTGACTTTC. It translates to CSGDRAGVSGANVLTF.